This T cell receptor beta chain was profiled in a study of T cells in localized non-small cell lung cancer. Data came from immunoSEQ multiplex PCR; TCRdb stores just in-frame clones and leaves some out. The sample shows 25,000 to 30,000 clones, 75% to 90% of them seen only once. This CDR3 has 11 residues. Germline CDR1 and CDR2: SNHLY and FYNNEI. Trimming took 4 bases from V and 5 from J, leaving 5 bases between them. Sequenced here: peripheral blood, sampled before any cancer treatment. The V and J genes are TRBV2 and TRBJ1-2; unclear D gene. The origin of this receptor is a woman between 35 and 70 years old with stage I lung adenocarcinoma. CDR3 sequence reads: CASSGSYGYTF. The CDR3 DNA reads TGTGCCAGCAGTGGATCGTATGGCTACACCTTC. The whole variable domain, remainder taken from reference TRBV2 and TRBJ1-2, is EPEVTQTPSHQVTQMGQEVILRCVPISNHLYFYWYRQILGQKVEFLVSFYNNEISEKSEIFDDQFSVERPDGSNFTLKIRSTKLEDSAMYFCASSGSYGYTFGSGTRLTVV.